Given below is one T cell receptor beta chain in context. At one end the junction does not follow the germline gene, possibly because of a read error. The same CDR3 also results from other DNA sequences found in this sample. Some clones are missing from TCRdb's copy, which holds only in-frame ones; the method was immunoSEQ multiplex PCR. This sample yields over 90,000 clones, of which about 85% are seen a single time; approximately 5.4% belongs to the top ten. Germline CDR1 is SGHVS and CDR2 is FNYEAQ. This CDR3 comprises 16 residues. The data originate from a study of blood T cell repertoires in COVID-19. Study-level information: Acute-phase and convalescent COVID-19 samples originated in the United States, Italy and Spain.

Patients of the Seattle cohort, enrolled during active infection, were followed longitudinally. The rearrangement links TRBV7-6 to TRBJ2-1; 11 bases fit TRBD2. The sequenced sample consisted of peripheral blood. The source of this sequence is a woman aged 45-60 years with COVID-19, enrolled during active disease. The CDR3 nucleotides read TGTGCCAGCAGCCTAGCCGGGACTAGCGGATACAATGAGCAGTTCTTC. Translated: CASSLAGTSGYNEQFF.